A single sample gave rise to the 17 T cell receptor beta chains below, sequenced in a study of CD8 T cells in Susac syndrome. Reverse transcription of about 0.5 to 1 ug RNA used random hexamers. TCRdb used MiXCR to reprocess the immunoSEQ multiplex PCR reads, holding one entry per CDR3 protein. The sample has approximately 190,000 distinct CDR3 sequences, about 95% seen once. The sequenced sample consisted of CD8+ T cells from PBMCs. All receptors come from a human donor with Susac syndrome.

V usage is TRBV6-5 and J usage is TRBJ2-5, with unresolved D. V shed 2 bases and J shed 1 base, with 8 bases lying between them. In germline, CDR1 is MNHEY, CDR2 SVGAGI. CDR3 length: 14 residues. Written as DNA, the CDR3 is TGTGCCAGCAGTTACGTGGCAGGCCAAGAGACCCAGTACTTC. Its translation: CASSYVAGQETQYF.

The chain couples TRBV25-1 to TRBJ1-5; possible D gene TRBD1, 5 bases. The CDR3 runs to 14 residues. V was trimmed by 1 base and J by 4 bases, leaving 8 bases between them. The germline gives CDR1 MGHDK, CDR2 SYGVNS. Here the CDR3 reads CASSESGINQPQHF. The DNA for the CDR3 is TGTGCCAGCAGTGAATCAGGGATTAATCAGCCCCAGCATTTT.

The CDR3 is CASSLAPDINYGYTF. CDR3 DNA: TGTGCCAGCAGCTTAGCGCCAGACATTAACTATGGCTACACCTTC. The chain has TRBV7-8 and TRBJ1-2; D not certain. CDR1 and CDR2 from the germline V gene are SGHVS and FQNEAQ. V gave up 0 bases and J gave up 1 base, with 9 bases separating them. The CDR3 is 15 amino acids.

V usage is TRBV12-3 or TRBV12-4 and J usage is TRBJ1-1; possible D gene TRBD1, 6 bases. Trimming stripped 1 base from V and 2 bases from J, with 14 bases between. This CDR3 is built from 16 residues. This CDR3 is CASSLGPGDRNTEAFF. The CDR3 region has the DNA TGTGCCAGCAGTTTAGGGCCAGGGGATCGCAACACTGAAGCTTTCTTT.

CDR3 loop: CASARTPAYEQYF. In DNA form, the CDR3 reads TGTGCCAGCGCCCGCACACCCGCTTACGAGCAGTACTTC. This chain connects TRBV27 to TRBJ2-7; D not resolved. CDR3 length equals 13 residues. Germline-derived CDR1 and CDR2 are MNHEY and SMNVEV (reference sequence). Trimming left V 8 bases short and J 4 bases short, with 15 bases between.

The chain links TRBV6-5 to TRBJ2-5; D is unclear. CDR1 and CDR2 (germline): MNHEY, SVGAGI. The CDR3 runs to 15 residues. V shed 2 bases and J shed 5 bases, with 15 bases lying between them. The CDR3 DNA reads TGTGCCAGCAGTTACGGATGGAAGGAGTCCGAGACCCAGTACTTC. Translating it yields CASSYGWKESETQYF.

The J gene is TRBJ2-3, the V gene TRBV9; D not resolved. The CDR3 length is 16 residues. V shed 0 bases and J shed 6 bases, with 17 bases lying between them. Germline loops: CDR1 SGDLS, CDR2 YYNGEE. The CDR3 sequence: CASSVAITETDDTQYF. CDR3 sequence (DNA): TGTGCCAGCAGCGTAGCTATAACGGAGACTGATGATACGCAGTATTTT.

The chain employs TRBV11-2 and TRBJ2-5, with D perhaps matching TRBD1 or TRBD2 (6 bases each). Germline CDR1 reads SGHAT; CDR2 reads FQNNGV. CDR3 length: 13 residues. The V end lost 3 bases, the J end lost 5 bases, and 10 bases lay between the germline ends. This CDR3 reads CASSLGGRETQYF. The CDR3 bases are TGTGCCAGCAGCTTGGGGGGCCGGGAGACCCAGTACTTC.

The rearrangement links TRBV29-1 to TRBJ1-4; 7 nucleotides match TRBD1. Germline V gene sequence: CDR1 SQVTM, CDR2 ANQGSEA. V dropped 7 bases and J dropped 6; count of bases not matched to a gene: 8. The CDR3 sequence is 13 residues long. Here the CDR3 DNA reads TGCAGCGCCCTGACAGGGCCGGATGAAAAACTGTTTTTT. As protein: CSALTGPDEKLFF.

The V and J genes are TRBV29-1 and TRBJ1-4; unclear D gene. The ends were cut back, 5 bases at V and 3 bases at J, with 10 bases in the middle. The germline V gene has CDR1 SQVTM and CDR2 ANQGSEA. This CDR3 is 13 amino acids long. For the CDR3, the DNA is TGCAGCGTTCGTAAAGGGTCTAATGAAAAACTGTTTTTT. Residues: CSVRKGSNEKLFF.

This chain connects TRBV3-1 to TRBJ2-7, with D uncertain. The germline V gene encodes CDR1 LGHDT and CDR2 YNNKEL (reference sequence). This CDR3 has 14 residues. Between the trimmed V and J ends, which lost 0 bases and 1 base, there was a span of 7 bases. In DNA, the CDR3 is TGTGCCAGCAGCCAAGATGGGTTATCCTACGAGCAGTACTTC. As protein: CASSQDGLSYEQYF.

The rearrangement joins TRBV12-3 or TRBV12-4 to TRBJ2-5; 7 nucleotides match TRBD1. The V and J ends lost 7 bases and 0 bases, in that order; junction bases with no gene match: 8. CDR3 size: 15 residues. CDR3 coding DNA: TGTGCCAGCACCAGGGGCGACAGGGACCAAGAGACCCAGTACTTC. It yields the protein CASTRGDRDQETQYF.

The V call is TRBV27, the J call TRBJ1-1, with D possibly being TRBD1 (5 bases). This CDR3 is built from 13 residues. The V end lost 6 bases, the J end lost 3 bases, and 11 bases lay between the germline ends. Germline V gene sequence: CDR1 MNHEY, CDR2 SMNVEV (reference sequence). CDR3 sequence: CASRYKGYTEAFF. CDR3 coding DNA: TGTGCCAGCAGATACAAGGGGTACACTGAAGCTTTCTTT.

V usage is TRBV5-1 and J usage is TRBJ2-7; a weak D match, TRBD1 (5 bases). The germline V gene encodes CDR1 SGHRS and CDR2 YFSETQ. The ends were cut back, 0 bases at V and 4 bases at J, with 11 bases in the middle. The CDR3 length is 14 residues. CDR3 sequence reads: CASSLDPTEYEQYF. The CDR3, as DNA: TGCGCCAGCAGCTTGGATCCGACAGAATACGAGCAGTACTTC.

CDR3 in amino acids: CASSLRQEETQYF. Here the CDR3 DNA reads TGCGCCAGCAGCCTCCGGCAGGAAGAGACCCAGTACTTC. This chain uses TRBV4-1 with TRBJ2-5; the D is unclear. V gave up 4 bases and J gave up 3 bases, with 9 bases separating them. CDR1 is MGHRA, CDR2 YSYEKL, per germline. The CDR3 has 13 residues.

V is TRBV30 and J is TRBJ1-2, with a weak D call TRBD1 (5 bases). This CDR3 region has 15 residues. With 3 bases removed from V and 5 bases from J, the gap between germline ends came to 19 bases. Germline V lookup: CDR1 GTSNPN, CDR2 SVGIG (reference sequence). CDR3 residues: CAWSEGREKDYGYTF. CDR3 bases: TGTGCCTGGAGCGAGGGACGGGAGAAGGATTATGGCTACACCTTC.

The CDR3 nucleotides read TGCAGCGTTGAAGTGAACACTGAAGCTTTCTTT. Translating it yields CSVEVNTEAFF. The V call is TRBV29-1, the J call TRBJ1-1; no definite D call. V was clipped by 1 base and J by 0 bases, with 0 bases between them. CDR3 length equals 11 residues. Germline loops: CDR1 SQVTM, CDR2 ANQGSEA.